This T cell receptor (beta chain) was identified in a study of cytomegalovirus exposure and HLA in healthy donors. The PCR was carried out with 60 Vbeta primers and 13 Jbeta primers. Method: immunoSEQ multiplex PCR; TCRdb's copy keeps in-frame clones and lacks some. The table shows about 110,000 clones, with 77% occurring only once. Germline CDR1 reads MNHNS; CDR2 reads SASEGT. The CDR3 is 15 residues long. Trimming removed 7 bases from V and 5 bases from J, with 18 bases in between. The chain has TRBV6-1 and TRBJ2-1; perhaps TRBD1 as D (5 bases). Material for sequencing was PBMCs. This TCR derives from a male donor in good health and CMV-seronegative. The CDR3 nucleotides read TGTGCCAGCATCCTGGGGCCCCTAACCCACAATGAGCAGTTCTTC. It codes for CASILGPLTHNEQFF.